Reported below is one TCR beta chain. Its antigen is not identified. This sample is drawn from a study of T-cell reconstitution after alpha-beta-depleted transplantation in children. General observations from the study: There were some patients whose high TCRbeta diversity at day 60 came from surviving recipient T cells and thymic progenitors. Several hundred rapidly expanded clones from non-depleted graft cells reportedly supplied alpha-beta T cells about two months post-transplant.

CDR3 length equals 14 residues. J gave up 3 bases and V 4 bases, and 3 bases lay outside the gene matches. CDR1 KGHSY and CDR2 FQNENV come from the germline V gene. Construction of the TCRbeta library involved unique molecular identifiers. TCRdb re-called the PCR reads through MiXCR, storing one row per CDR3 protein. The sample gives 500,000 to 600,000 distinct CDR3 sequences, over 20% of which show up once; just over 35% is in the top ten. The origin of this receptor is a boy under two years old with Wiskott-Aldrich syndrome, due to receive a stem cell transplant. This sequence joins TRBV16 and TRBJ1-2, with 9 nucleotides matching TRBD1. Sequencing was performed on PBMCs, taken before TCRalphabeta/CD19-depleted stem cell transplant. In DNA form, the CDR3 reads TGTGCCAGCAGCCGGGACAGGGAGGACTATGGCTACACCTTC. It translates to CASSRDREDYGYTF. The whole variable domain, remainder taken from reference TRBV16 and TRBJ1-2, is GEEVAQTPKHLVRGEGQKAKLYCAPIKGHSYVFWYQQVLKNEFKFLISFQNENVFDETGMPKERFSAKCLPNSPCSLEIQATKLEDSAVYFCASSRDREDYGYTFGSGTRLTVV.